Each of the 14 T cell receptor beta chains below was sequenced from the same sample in a study of T cell changes during pregnancy in multiple sclerosis. Here immunoSEQ multiplex PCR was the method, and the copy in TCRdb shows in-frame clones only, minus some. The table has 50,000 to 60,000 clones, about nine tenths seen once; the top ten hold 0.45% to 0.65%. The sequencing used CD4+ T cells from peripheral blood mononuclear cells, collected in the first trimester of pregnancy. All receptors come from a female donor with multiple sclerosis, enrolled in a pregnancy study.

This clone has a single count. The genes are TRBV9 and TRBJ2-1; 8 positions agree with TRBD1. V shed 0 bases, J shed 4 bases, and the junction held 0 bases outside the gene matches. The CDR3 covers 14 residues. Germline CDR1 reads SGDLS; CDR2 reads YYNGEE. CDR3 region: CASSVGDRYNEQFF. The CDR3 bases are TGTGCCAGCAGCGTAGGGGACAGGTACAATGAGCAGTTCTTC. Based on the CDR3 plus reference TRBV9 and TRBJ2-1, the full variable domain is DSGVTQTPKHLITATGQRVTLRCSPRSGDLSVYWYQQSLDQGLQFLIQYYNGEERAKGNILERFSAQQFPDLHSELNLSSLELGDSALYFCASSVGDRYNEQFFGPGTRLTVL.

The chain recombines TRBV13 with TRBJ1-6; tentative D call: TRBD1 (5 bases). The V and J ends lost 2 bases and 10 bases respectively, with 15 bases between them. This CDR3 is 15 amino acids long. Germline lookup yields CDR1 PRHDT and CDR2 FYEKMQ (reference sequence). The CDR3, as DNA: TGTGCCAGCAGCTTATCAGGGAAAGACATATCACCCCTCCACTTT. Translating gives CASSLSGKDISPLHF.

The genes are TRBV6-6 and TRBJ1-1; D may be TRBD1 (6 bases). CDR1 MNHNY and CDR2 SVGAGI come from the germline V gene (reference sequence). The CDR3 totals 16 residues. Trimming took off 5 bases at V and 1 base at J, with 17 bases between the two ends. In DNA form, the CDR3 reads TGTGCCAGCAGTCCAGGACGCCGAGGGGGGAACACTGAAGCTTTCTTT. This codes for CASSPGRRGGNTEAFF.

This clone was counted once. The V and J genes are TRBV9 and TRBJ1-2, with 7 positions matching TRBD1. This CDR3 spans 16 amino acids. Looked up from germline, CDR1 is SGDLS and CDR2 is YYNGEE. V gave up 4 bases and J gave up 7 bases; unmatched junction bases: 16. This chain's CDR3 is CASSSPRGTAFSGYTF. The CDR3 DNA is TGTGCCAGCAGCTCCCCCCGGGGGACAGCCTTTTCTGGCTACACCTTC.

The chain has TRBV11-3 and TRBJ1-6, with 9 bases identical to TRBD1. V shed 2 bases and J 8 bases; nucleotides not matched to a gene: 1. The germline V gene encodes CDR1 SGHNT and CDR2 YENEEA. The CDR3 is 14 amino acids. CDR3 nucleotides: TGTGCCAGCAGCTTACGACAGGGGGATTCACCCCTCCACTTT. This encodes CASSLRQGDSPLHF. The full variable domain, rest sourced from reference TRBV11-3 and TRBJ1-6, is EAGVVQSPRYKIIEKKQPVAFWCNPISGHNTLYWYLQNLGQGPELLIRYENEEAVDDSQLPKDRFSAERLKGVDSTLKIQPAELGDSAVYLCASSLRQGDSPLHFGNGTRLTVT.

The V and J genes are TRBV6-5 and TRBJ1-3, with D unresolved. Deletions cut 5 bases from V and 4 bases from J, with 9 bases between. CDR1 is MNHEY, CDR2 SVGAGI, per germline. CDR3 length equals 13 residues. The CDR3 reads CASSPPGGNTIYF. The CDR3 DNA is TGTGCCAGCAGTCCCCCAGGAGGAAACACCATATATTTT.

V and J are TRBV19 and TRBJ1-1; D remains unclear. The CDR3 is 11 amino acids. Trimming cost V 7 bases and J 1 base, with 4 bases left between them. Germline V gene lookup returns CDR1 LNHDA and CDR2 SQIVND (reference sequence). CDR3 DNA sequence: TGTGCCAGTATTAAGAACACTGAAGCTTTCTTT. The encoded protein is CASIKNTEAFF.

This chain links TRBV5-1 with TRBJ2-3; possibly TRBD1 for D (6 bases). Germline V lookup: CDR1 SGHRS, CDR2 YFSETQ. The CDR3 has 14 amino acids. Trimming took off 0 bases at V and 5 bases at J, with 10 bases between the two ends. The CDR3 protein is CASSLDREKDTQYF. CDR3 sequence (DNA): TGCGCCAGCAGCTTGGACAGGGAGAAAGATACGCAGTATTTT.

This clone was picked up one time. The gene calls are TRBV13 and TRBJ2-2; possible D gene TRBD2, 5 bases. Looked up from germline, CDR1 is PRHDT and CDR2 is FYEKMQ (reference sequence). The V end was cut by 10 bases, the J end by 3 bases, with 18 bases between. The CDR3 contains 15 residues. CDR3 region: CATAGGRPDTGELFF. As DNA, the CDR3 is TGTGCCACCGCCGGCGGGCGGCCAGACACCGGGGAGCTGTTTTTT.

V usage is TRBV27 and J usage is TRBJ1-1; a weak D match, TRBD1 (5 bases). The ends were cut back, 8 bases at V and 0 bases at J, with 13 bases in the middle. Germline values: CDR1 MNHEY, CDR2 SMNVEV (reference sequence). This CDR3 is built from 14 residues. The CDR3 reads CASWRDGMNTEAFF. The CDR3 DNA sequence: TGTGCCAGCTGGAGGGACGGCATGAACACTGAAGCTTTCTTT.

V is TRBV19 and J is TRBJ1-1; D is undetermined. There are 13 residues in the CDR3. V lost 7 bases, J lost 1 base, and 10 bases lay in between. The V gene's germline CDR1 is LNHDA and CDR2 SQIVND (reference sequence). CDR3 coding DNA: TGTGCCAGTACCCCCGGCGGGAACACTGAAGCTTTCTTT. Protein sequence: CASTPGGNTEAFF.

This clone has just one count. A read error may account for a junction end that differs from germline. The rearrangement joins TRBV5-1 to TRBJ2-7; 12 bases are a match to TRBD2. The V gene's germline CDR1 is SGHRS and CDR2 YFSETQ. The CDR3 is made up of 18 amino acids. The DNA of the CDR3 is TGCGCCAGCAGCACCGACAGGGCGTCTAGCGGGAGGGCCGAGGAGCAGTGCTTC. This sequence encodes CASSTDRASSGRAEEQCF. Complete variable domain (other parts from reference TRBV5-1 and TRBJ2-7): KAGVTQTPRYLIKTRGQQVTLSCSPISGHRSVSWYQQTPGQGLQFLFEYFSETQRNKGNFPGRFSGRQFSNSRSEMNVSTLELGDSALYLCASSTDRASSGRAEEQCFGPGTRLTVT.

The rearrangement links TRBV7-9 to TRBJ2-7; D gene unclear. With 3 bases removed from V and 2 bases from J, the gap between germline ends came to 17 bases. The length of the CDR3 is 16 residues. In germline, CDR1 is SEHNR, CDR2 FQNEAQ (reference sequence). The CDR3 DNA reads as TGTGCCAGCAGCTTTGTCGGCGGAACCCGGACCTACGAGCAGTACTTC. It yields the protein CASSFVGGTRTYEQYF.

CDR3 protein: CASSARPASGRINNEQFF. CDR3 DNA sequence: TGTGCCAGCAGCGCCCGCCCGGCTAGCGGGAGAATTAACAATGAGCAGTTCTTC. This rearrangement joins TRBV9 to TRBJ2-1; TRBD2 matches at 10 bases. Germline V CDR1 and CDR2: SGDLS, YYNGEE. The CDR3 has 18 amino acids. V was clipped by 3 bases and J by 5 bases; unmatched bases: 14.